This passage covers 13 T cell receptor beta chains from one sample sequenced in a study of blood T cell repertoires in COVID-19 (dated by TCRdb to 2018 to 2021). Libraries were prepared through the immunoSEQ multiplex PCR assay. TCRdb retrieved this table from immuneACCESS and kept in-frame rearrangements only. Not all clones are present; in checked studies, unresolved V genes account for under half, and no reason is known for the remainder. The table for this sample lists around 310,000 clones; just under 90% of them were counted only once. The ten biggest clones cover roughly a tenth of the sample. Sequencing was done on a sample of PBMCs or T cells enriched from blood (not recorded which). Receptors were obtained from a woman aged 30 to 39 who had recovered from COVID-19.

The chain employs TRBV5-1 and TRBJ2-7; TRBD1 matches at 7 bases. Unmatched junction bases numbered 7, after V lost 4 bases and J lost 3 bases. The CDR3 totals 14 residues. Germline-derived CDR1 and CDR2 are SGHRS and YFSETQ. The CDR3 loop is CASSTGQDYYEQYF. CDR3 nucleotide sequence: TGCGCCAGCAGCACAGGACAGGATTACTACGAGCAGTACTTC.

The gene calls are TRBV5-5 and TRBJ2-1, with a weak D call TRBD2 (6 bases). V lost 5 bases to trimming and J lost 4 bases, with 19 bases between them. This CDR3 contains 16 residues. CDR1 and CDR2 from the germline V gene are SGHKS and YYEKEE (reference sequence). The CDR3 loop reads CASSYVRLARYNEQFF. CDR3 sequence (DNA): TGTGCCAGCAGTTACGTCAGGCTAGCGAGGTACAATGAGCAGTTCTTC. Full variable domain (outside the CDR3, taken from reference TRBV5-5 and TRBJ2-1): DAGVTQSPTHLIKTRGQQVTLRCSPISGHKSVSWYQQVLGQGPQFIFQYYEKEERGRGNFPDRFSARQFPNYSSELNVNALLLGDSALYLCASSYVRLARYNEQFFGPGTRLTVL.

The rearrangement joins TRBV29-1 to TRBJ1-2; a possible D gene is TRBD1 (6 bases). The CDR3 totals 11 residues. V lost 6 bases to trimming and J lost 8 bases, with 13 bases between them. Germline lookup yields CDR1 SQVTM and CDR2 ANQGSEA. The CDR3 loop reads CSVGDNWGYTF. The CDR3 DNA reads as TGCAGCGTGGGGGACAATTGGGGCTACACCTTC. Combining the CDR3 with reference TRBV29-1 and TRBJ1-2 gives the whole variable domain SAVISQKPSRDICQRGTSLTIQCQVDSQVTMMFWYRQQPGQSLTLIATANQGSEATYESGFVIDKFPISRPNLTFSTLTVSNMSPEDSSIYLCSVGDNWGYTFGSGTRLTVV.

The chain joins TRBV5-1 to TRBJ1-1; D unclear. CDR1 is SGHRS and CDR2 is YFSETQ in the germline V gene. V was pared by 2 bases and J by 1 base, with 12 bases between. The CDR3 loop spans 15 amino acids. The CDR3 spells CASSFQANSNTEAFF. CDR3 in DNA: TGCGCCAGCAGCTTCCAAGCTAACTCGAACACTGAAGCTTTCTTT.

V and J are TRBV9 and TRBJ2-3; D is possibly TRBD2 (6 bases). CDR3 length: 17 amino acids. The germline V and J ends were trimmed by 4 bases and 1 base, with 19 bases remaining between them. Germline V lookup: CDR1 SGDLS, CDR2 YYNGEE. CDR3 region: CASSRRVAVGRTDTQYF. The DNA of the CDR3 is TGTGCCAGCAGCCGACGGGTAGCGGTAGGTCGCACAGATACGCAGTATTTT.

This chain joins TRBV29-1 and TRBJ2-5; D is ambiguous. This CDR3 region has 13 residues. The germline V gene encodes CDR1 SQVTM and CDR2 ANQGSEA. V lost 4 bases, J lost 1 base, and 10 bases lay in between. CDR3 in DNA: TGCAGCGTTGCTCGGGTACCCCAAGAGACCCAGTACTTC. This codes for CSVARVPQETQYF. The full variable domain, with the rest looked up from reference TRBV29-1 and TRBJ2-5, is SAVISQKPSRDICQRGTSLTIQCQVDSQVTMMFWYRQQPGQSLTLIATANQGSEATYESGFVIDKFPISRPNLTFSTLTVSNMSPEDSSIYLCSVARVPQETQYFGPGTRLLVL.

The chain recombines TRBV7-2 with TRBJ1-1; D unresolved. Trimming left V 5 bases short and J 1 base short, with 8 bases between. The CDR3 length is 13 residues. The V gene's germline CDR1 is SGHTA and CDR2 FQGNSA. The CDR3 protein is CASSPTGNTEAFF. The DNA for the CDR3 is TGTGCCAGCAGCCCAACGGGGAACACTGAAGCTTTCTTT.

Here the CDR3 reads CASSERQGADTEAFF. DNA for the CDR3: TGTGCCAGTAGTGAGCGACAGGGGGCGGACACTGAAGCTTTCTTT. The genes are TRBV19 and TRBJ1-1, with TRBD1 matching 10 bases. Germline CDR1 is LNHDA and CDR2 is SQIVND (reference sequence). V shed 5 bases, J shed 3 bases, and the junction held 6 bases outside the gene matches. The CDR3 is 15 residues long.

The rearrangement links TRBV27 to TRBJ2-5; a possible D gene is TRBD2 (5 bases). The germline CDR1 and CDR2 sequences are MNHEY and SMNVEV (reference sequence). This CDR3 region has 12 residues. Trimming removed 4 bases at V and 5 bases at J, with 8 bases between. The CDR3 nucleotides read TGTGCCAGCAGTTCCAGAGGGGAGACCCAGTACTTC. This sequence encodes CASSSRGETQYF.

This clone was seen only a few times. The V call is TRBV5-5, the J call TRBJ1-1, with D possibly being TRBD1 (6 bases). The germline V gene has CDR1 SGHKS and CDR2 YYEKEE (reference sequence). The CDR3 covers 14 residues. The V end lost 6 bases, the J end lost 3 bases, and 15 bases lay between the germline ends. The CDR3 here is CASTRGGGDTEAFF. The CDR3 DNA sequence: TGTGCCAGCACCAGGGGCGGGGGTGACACTGAAGCTTTCTTT.

This sequence joins TRBV11-3 and TRBJ2-7; D unclear. Germline V gene lookup returns CDR1 SGHNT and CDR2 YENEEA. With 6 bases removed from V and 5 bases from J, the gap between germline ends came to 14 bases. The CDR3 covers 13 residues. The CDR3 loop is CASSCLEPHEQYF. CDR3 in DNA: TGTGCCAGCAGTTGTCTAGAACCCCACGAGCAGTACTTC.

CDR3 nucleotide sequence: TGTGCTAGTGGTTTGCAGACAGGGGCTCTCACTGAAGCTTTCTTT. Its translation is CASGLQTGALTEAFF. The chain couples TRBV12-5 to TRBJ1-1, with 8 positions matching TRBD1. Germline lookup yields CDR1 LGHNT and CDR2 FRNRAP. Trimming took 2 bases from V and 4 from J; bases not matched to a gene: 6. This CDR3 spans 15 amino acids.

The rearrangement uses TRBV5-4 and TRBJ2-1; 15 nucleotides match TRBD2. This CDR3 is 14 amino acids long. V gave up 4 bases and J gave up 12 bases; unmatched junction bases: 5. Germline V gene lookup returns CDR1 SGHNT and CDR2 YYREEE (reference sequence). The CDR3 protein is CASSGLAGGPVQFF. The CDR3 DNA reads TGTGCCAGCAGCGGACTAGCGGGAGGGCCGGTGCAGTTCTTC.